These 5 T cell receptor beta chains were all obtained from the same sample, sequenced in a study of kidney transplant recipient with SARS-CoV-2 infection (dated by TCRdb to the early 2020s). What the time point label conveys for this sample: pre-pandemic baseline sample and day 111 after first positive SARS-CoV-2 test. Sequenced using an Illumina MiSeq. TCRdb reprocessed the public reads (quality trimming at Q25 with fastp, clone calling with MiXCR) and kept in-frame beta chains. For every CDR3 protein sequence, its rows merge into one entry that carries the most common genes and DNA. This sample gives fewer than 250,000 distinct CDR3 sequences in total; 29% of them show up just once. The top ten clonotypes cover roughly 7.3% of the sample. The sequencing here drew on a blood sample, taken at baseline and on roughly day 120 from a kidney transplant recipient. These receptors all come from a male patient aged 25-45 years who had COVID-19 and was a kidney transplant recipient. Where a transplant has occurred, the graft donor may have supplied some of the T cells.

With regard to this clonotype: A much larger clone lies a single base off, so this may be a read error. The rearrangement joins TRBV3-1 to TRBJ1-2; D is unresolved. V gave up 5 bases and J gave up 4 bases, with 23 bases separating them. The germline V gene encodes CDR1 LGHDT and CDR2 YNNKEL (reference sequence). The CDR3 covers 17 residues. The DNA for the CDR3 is TGTGCCAGCAGCGCACCTAGCACCCTTCGAAAGACCTATGGCTACACCTTC. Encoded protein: CASSAPSTLRKTYGYTF.

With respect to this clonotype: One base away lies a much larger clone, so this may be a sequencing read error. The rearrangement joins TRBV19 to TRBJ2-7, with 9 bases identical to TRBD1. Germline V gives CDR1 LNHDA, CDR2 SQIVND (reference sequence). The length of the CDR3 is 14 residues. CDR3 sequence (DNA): TGTGCCACCCGCCGGGACAGGGCGCCCTACGAGCAGCACTTC. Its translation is CATRRDRAPYEQHF.

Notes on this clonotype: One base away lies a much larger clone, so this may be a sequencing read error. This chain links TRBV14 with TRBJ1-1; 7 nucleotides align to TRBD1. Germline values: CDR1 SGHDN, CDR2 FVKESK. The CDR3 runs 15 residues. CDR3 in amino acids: CASGQGGGLMTEAFF. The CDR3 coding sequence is TGTGCCAGCGGCCAAGGGGGCGGATTAATGACTGAAGCTTTCTTT.

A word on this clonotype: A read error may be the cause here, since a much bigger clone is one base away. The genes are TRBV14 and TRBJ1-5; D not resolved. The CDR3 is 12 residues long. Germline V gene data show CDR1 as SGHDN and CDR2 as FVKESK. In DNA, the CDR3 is TGTGCCGGCAGCCAAGCTAGTGGGCCCCAGCATTTT. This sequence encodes CAGSQASGPQHF.

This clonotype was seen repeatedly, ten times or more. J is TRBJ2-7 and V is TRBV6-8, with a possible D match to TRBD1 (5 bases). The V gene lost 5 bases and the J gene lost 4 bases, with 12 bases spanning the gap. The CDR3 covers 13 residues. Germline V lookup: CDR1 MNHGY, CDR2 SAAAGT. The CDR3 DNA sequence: TGTGCCAGCAGTCGGACAAACCGTTACGAGCAGTACTTC. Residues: CASSRTNRYEQYF.